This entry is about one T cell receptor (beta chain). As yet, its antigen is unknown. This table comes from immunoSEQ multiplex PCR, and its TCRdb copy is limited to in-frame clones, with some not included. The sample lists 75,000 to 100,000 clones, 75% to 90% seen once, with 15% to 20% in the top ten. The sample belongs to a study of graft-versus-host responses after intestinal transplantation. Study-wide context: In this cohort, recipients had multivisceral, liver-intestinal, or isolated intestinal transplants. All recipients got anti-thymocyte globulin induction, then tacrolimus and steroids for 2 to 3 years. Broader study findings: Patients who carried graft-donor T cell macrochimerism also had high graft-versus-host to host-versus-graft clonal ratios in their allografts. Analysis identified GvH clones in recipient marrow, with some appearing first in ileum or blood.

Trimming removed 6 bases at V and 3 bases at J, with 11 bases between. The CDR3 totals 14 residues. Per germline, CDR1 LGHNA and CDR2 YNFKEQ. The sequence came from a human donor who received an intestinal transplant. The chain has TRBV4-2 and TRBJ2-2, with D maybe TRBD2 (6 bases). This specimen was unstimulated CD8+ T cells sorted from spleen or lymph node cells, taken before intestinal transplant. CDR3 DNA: TGTGCCAGCAGGGGAGGCAGGGACACCGGGGAGCTGTTTTTT. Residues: CASRGGRDTGELFF.